This T cell receptor beta chain is drawn from a study of shared T cell receptors in the human thymus. Clones were read by immunoSEQ multiplex PCR, and TCRdb kept only the in-frame ones, dropping some. The sample consists of 630,000 or so clones, around 87% of them appearing once. These data were likewise used in another study, on human thymus T cells. That source adds: Surgeons resected thymus tissue during corrective heart surgery. Thymic and blood repertoires seemed to show skewed V and J gene use. A high degree of thymic repertoire overlap among unrelated individuals was reported in related research.

Sample: thymocytes. The receptor comes from a boy under three years old with a congenital heart defect.

CDR3 loop: CASSAGQEDTEAFF. As DNA, the CDR3 is TGTGCCAGCAGTGCCGGACAGGAGGACACTGAAGCTTTCTTT. V and J are TRBV6-1 and TRBJ1-1; 7 bases are shared with TRBD1. This CDR3 is 14 amino acids long. Germline V gene sequence: CDR1 MNHNS, CDR2 SASEGT. Trimming at V came to 4 bases and at J to 3 bases, leaving 5 bases not matched to a gene.